Sequencing of this T cell receptor (beta chain) was carried out in a study of regulatory T cells in long-lasting Graves disease. Relying on iRepertoire HTBI primers and Arm-PCR of CDR3 regions, the team built TCR beta libraries. TCRdb reanalysed the multiplex PCR reads using MiXCR and keeps one entry per CDR3 protein. The table shows about 560,000 distinct CDR3 sequences, with roughly a sixth occurring only once. V shed 5 bases and J shed 5 bases, with 12 bases lying between them. The CDR3 consists of 13 residues. CDR1 is SEHNR, CDR2 FQNEAQ, per germline (reference sequence). Time point of the sample: newly diagnosed GD, antithyroid drugs for less than 3 months. There was RNA extracted from PBMCs, and the TCR library was made from it. This clonotype was recorded at least ten times. The sample also formed part of further work on T cells in Graves' hyperthyroidism and ophthalmopathy. That work contributes: Any patient presenting with uncontrolled infection, other autoimmune disease, pregnancy or lactation was left out. The HTBI primer set was used in a first-round RT-PCR of the TCR CDR3.

The receptor comes from a man in his late teens or twenties with Graves disease. This specimen was peripheral blood mononuclear cells (PBMCs), taken at new diagnosis, from a patient treated with antithyroid drugs. The gene calls are TRBV7-9 and TRBJ1-1; TRBD1 is a possible D gene (6 bases). CDR3 amino acids: CASSPDRETEAFF. The CDR3 nucleotides are TGTGCCAGCAGCCCGGACAGAGAAACTGAAGCTTTCTTT.